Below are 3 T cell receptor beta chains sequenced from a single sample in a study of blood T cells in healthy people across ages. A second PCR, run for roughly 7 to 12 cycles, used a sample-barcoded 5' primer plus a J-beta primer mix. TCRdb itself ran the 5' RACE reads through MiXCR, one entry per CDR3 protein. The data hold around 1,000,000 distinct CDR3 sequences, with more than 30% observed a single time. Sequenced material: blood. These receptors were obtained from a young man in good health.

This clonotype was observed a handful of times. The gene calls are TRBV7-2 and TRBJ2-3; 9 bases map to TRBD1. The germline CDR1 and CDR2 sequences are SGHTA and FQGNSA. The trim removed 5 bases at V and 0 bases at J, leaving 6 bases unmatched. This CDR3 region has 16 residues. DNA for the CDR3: TGTGCCAGCAGCCGGGACAGGGCCTCTAGCACAGATACGCAGTATTTT. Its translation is CASSRDRASSTDTQYF.

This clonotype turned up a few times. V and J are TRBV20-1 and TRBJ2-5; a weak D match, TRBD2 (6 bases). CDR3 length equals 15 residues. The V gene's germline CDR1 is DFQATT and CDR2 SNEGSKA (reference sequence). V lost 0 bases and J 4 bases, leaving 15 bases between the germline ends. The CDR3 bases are TGCAGTGCTAGAGATAATGGAGGGGCGGGAGAGACCCAGTACTTC. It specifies CSARDNGGAGETQYF.

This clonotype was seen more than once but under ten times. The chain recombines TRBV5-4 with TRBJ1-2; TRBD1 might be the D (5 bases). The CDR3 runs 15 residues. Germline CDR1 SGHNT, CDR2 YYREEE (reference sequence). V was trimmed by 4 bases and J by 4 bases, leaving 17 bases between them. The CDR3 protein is CASSPSVGGIYGYTF. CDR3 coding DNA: TGTGCCAGCAGCCCTTCGGTTGGGGGAATCTATGGCTACACCTTC.